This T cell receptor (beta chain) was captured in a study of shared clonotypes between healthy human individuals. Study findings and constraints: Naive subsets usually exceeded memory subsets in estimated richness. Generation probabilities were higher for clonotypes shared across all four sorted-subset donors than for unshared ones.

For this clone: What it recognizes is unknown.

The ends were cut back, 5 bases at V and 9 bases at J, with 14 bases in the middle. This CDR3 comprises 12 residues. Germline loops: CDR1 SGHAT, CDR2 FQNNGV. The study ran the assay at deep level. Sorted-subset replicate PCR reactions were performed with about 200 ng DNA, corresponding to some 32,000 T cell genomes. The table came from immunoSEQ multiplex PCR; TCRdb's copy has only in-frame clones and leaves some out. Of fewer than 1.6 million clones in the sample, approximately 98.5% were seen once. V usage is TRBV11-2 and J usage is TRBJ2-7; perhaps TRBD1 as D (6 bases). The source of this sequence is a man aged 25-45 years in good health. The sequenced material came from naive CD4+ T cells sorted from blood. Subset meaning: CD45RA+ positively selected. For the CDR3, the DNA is TGTGCCAGCAGCCGCGTACTACAGGGGCAGTACTTC. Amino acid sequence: CASSRVLQGQYF.